A single sample is the source of the 9 T cell receptor beta chains below, sequenced in a study of T-cell memory formation after mild COVID-19. TCRdb reprocessed the 5' RACE reads with MiXCR, giving one entry per CDR3 protein. The repertoire includes about half a million distinct CDR3 sequences, about 20% of them detected once, and 9% to 15% sits in the top ten. The sample taken for sequencing was PBMCs or a T cell subset sorted from them (not recorded which). Receptors were obtained from an adult woman who had mild COVID-19 (a few samples of this study predate the infection). Cell type and time point are not known.

The V and J genes are TRBV2 and TRBJ2-1; D remains ambiguous. The length of the CDR3 is 10 residues. V gave up 6 bases and J gave up 7 bases, with 4 bases separating them. Germline V CDR1 and CDR2: SNHLY, FYNNEI. CDR3 protein: CASRENEQFF. CDR3 DNA sequence: TGTGCCAGCAGGGAGAATGAGCAGTTCTTC.

This chain links TRBV28 with TRBJ2-3; D is tentatively TRBD1 or TRBD2 (6 bases each). This CDR3 contains 15 residues. CDR1 is MDHEN, CDR2 SYDVKM, per germline. V gave up 6 bases and J gave up 4 bases, with 17 bases separating them. The DNA of the CDR3 is TGTGCCAGCAGCCTAGGGGGGAGAGGCGCAGATACGCAGTATTTT. It is translated as CASSLGGRGADTQYF.

The rearrangement links TRBV18 to TRBJ1-1, with D possibly TRBD1 on 5 matching bases. The CDR3 is 15 amino acids. CDR1 and CDR2 (germline): KGHSH, LQKENI. Trimming stripped 1 base from V and 0 bases from J, with 9 bases between. The CDR3 region is CASSPHGTMNTEAFF. CDR3 nucleotides: TGTGCCAGCTCACCACATGGGACCATGAACACTGAAGCTTTCTTT.

This clonotype has a handful of counts. The chain has TRBV27 and TRBJ2-1; no clear D gene. The V gene's germline CDR1 is MNHEY and CDR2 SMNVEV (reference sequence). The CDR3 runs to 13 residues. The V gene lost 3 bases and the J gene lost 8 bases, with 11 bases spanning the gap. The DNA for the CDR3 is TGTGCCAGCAGTTTCGTCGGGCCCGATGAGCAGTTCTTC. Translating gives CASSFVGPDEQFF.

Only a few counts were recorded for this clonotype. The J gene is TRBJ2-5, the V gene TRBV7-2, with D possibly TRBD1 on 5 matching bases. Trimming cost V 7 bases and J 7 bases, with 10 bases left between them. Looked up from germline, CDR1 is SGHTA and CDR2 is FQGNSA. CDR3 length: 11 amino acids. For the CDR3, the DNA is TGTGCCAGCAAGTTTACAGGGACCCAGTACTTC. The encoded protein is CASKFTGTQYF.

This clonotype has only a few counts. The V gene is TRBV12-3 or TRBV12-4, the J gene TRBJ1-1, with D tentatively TRBD1 (6 bases). This CDR3 has 16 residues. Trimming removed 4 bases from V and 4 bases from J, with 19 bases in between. Here the CDR3 reads CASSSRRFGGGTEAFF. The CDR3 DNA reads as TGTGCCAGCAGTTCCCGACGGTTTGGGGGCGGCACTGAAGCTTTCTTT.

This clonotype was seen only a few times. The chain links TRBV5-6 to TRBJ2-7; D unresolved. CDR1 is SGHDT, CDR2 YYEEEE, per germline. V lost 0 bases, J lost 3 bases, and 10 bases lay in between. The CDR3 runs 14 residues. Here the CDR3 DNA reads TGTGCCAGCAGCTTGGACAGCATCGACTACGAGCAGTACTTC. It yields the protein CASSLDSIDYEQYF. Full variable domain (outside the CDR3, taken from reference TRBV5-6 and TRBJ2-7): DAGVTQSPTHLIKTRGQQVTLRCSPKSGHDTVSWYQQALGQGPQFIFQYYEEEERQRGNFPDRFSGHQFPNYSSELNVNALLLGDSALYLCASSLDSIDYEQYFGPGTRLTVT.

This clonotype came up a few times. V gene TRBV12-5 combines with J gene TRBJ1-4; 7 nucleotides align to TRBD1. Trimming at V came to 6 bases and at J to 3 bases, leaving 10 bases not matched to a gene. From germline, CDR1 is LGHNT and CDR2 FRNRAP. The CDR3 is made up of 16 amino acids. The CDR3 region is CASGRQGDSPNEKLFF. Here the CDR3 DNA reads TGTGCTAGTGGCCGTCAAGGGGACAGTCCTAATGAAAAACTGTTTTTT.

This clonotype turned up a few times. The gene calls are TRBV9 and TRBJ2-7, with 11 nucleotides matching TRBD1. Germline V CDR1 and CDR2: SGDLS, YYNGEE. The CDR3 covers 15 residues. J gave up 7 bases and V 0 bases, and 6 bases lay outside the gene matches. CDR3 bases: TGTGCCAGCAGCGTAGGAGGACAGGGGGCGTGGGAGCAGTACTTC. Amino acids: CASSVGGQGAWEQYF.